Sequencing of this T cell receptor (beta chain) was carried out in a study of blood T cell repertoires in COVID-19 (dated by TCRdb to 2018 to 2020). Regarding the research as a whole: Samples from collaborators originated in the United States, Italy and Spain and spanned both the acute and convalescent phases of COVID-19. The dataset comprised deeply sampled blood TCRbeta repertoires from subjects exposed to, actively infected with, or recovered from COVID-19. Sample metadata almost always included a de-identified subject ID, COVID-19 status, age in years and sex. The repertoires were released in a freely available public database meant as a resource for research on the immune response to SARS-CoV-2. The material from the prospective study consisted of cDNA or gDNA derived from T cells, B-cell-depleted T cells, or PBMCs. HLA class I and class II types, where available, came from metadata supplied by the sample provider rather than from assay-based typing. The samples were drawn from the first 160 participants of the ongoing ImmuneRACE study and from 1,254 subjects provided by 6 global collaborators. Study-level results and caveats: Clinical and demographic metadata were provided uncurated, with the amount varying by source and participant.

Each collaborating institution followed its own protocols to collect whole blood in K2EDTA tubes. For TCRbeta analysis, collaborators shipped samples in one of three forms: frozen whole blood, isolated PBMCs, or DNA extracted from either of those sample types. The trim is 2 bases for V and 4 bases for J, with a gap of 9 bases between the germline ends. Its CDR3 holds 15 amino acids, cysteine through phenylalanine. The only DNA kept is the CDR3, 45 bases in frame from the first base. CDR1 and CDR2, looked up from the germline V gene, are SGHVS and FNYEAQ. With regard to this clone: What this receptor recognizes is not known. Base quality data are lacking; no much larger clone is found one base away.

The immunoSEQ Assay, a bias-controlled multiplex PCR, was used to amplify TCRbeta CDR3 regions from genomic DNA. For the original study's pipeline: Within the assay, amplification of reference gene primers was used to estimate how many nucleated cells each sample contained. To quantify the absolute abundance of each unique TCRbeta CDR3 rearrangement, sequence reads were collapsed and filtered. For each sample, productive Simpson clonality was calculated as the square root of Simpson's diversity index over productive rearrangements. TCRdb provides this immuneACCESS table in a form limited to in-frame rearrangements. Some clones are lacking; in checked studies, under half of them reflect an unresolved V gene, and why the rest are absent is not known. The V and J calls and clone size are taken from that table; D and trimming were inferred from the DNA. This sample holds 150,000 to 200,000 clones; around nine tenths were observed only once. The ten largest clones add up to roughly a sixth of the sample.

This sequence uses TRBV7-6 and TRBJ2-6, with TRBD2 perhaps the D gene, on 6 matching bases. The TCR originated in a man in his fifties or sixties with active or convalescent COVID-19. The sample comprised peripheral blood. The CDR3 reads CASSLRRAGANVLTF. The nucleotides read TGTGCCAGCAGCTTAAGGAGGGCCGGGGCCAACGTCCTGACTTTC. Full variable domain (CDR3 extended with the reference TRBV7-6 and TRBJ2-6 proteins): GAGVSQSPRYKVTKRGQDVALRCDPISGHVSLYWYRQALGQGPEFLTYFNYEAQQDKSGLPNDRFSAERPEGSISTLTIQRTEQRDSAMYRCASSLRRAGANVLTFGAGSRLTVL.